What follows are 6 T cell receptor beta chains derived from one specimen sequenced in a study of PD-1 blockade in classical Hodgkin lymphoma. Profiling relied on immunoSEQ multiplex PCR, and the TCRdb table lists in-frame clones only, not all of them. Among roughly 16,000 clones listed, roughly 87% were seen once. Time point of the sample: newly diagnosed, previously untreated cHL patient sample. The material sequenced was peripheral blood mononuclear cells (PBMCs). Receptors originate from a human donor with classical Hodgkin lymphoma.

The chain combines TRBV19 with TRBJ2-3; maybe TRBD1 (5 bases). Trimming took off 6 bases at V and 4 bases at J, with 14 bases between the two ends. This CDR3 comprises 14 residues. CDR1 is LNHDA, CDR2 SQIVND, per germline (reference sequence). The CDR3 DNA follows: TGTGCCAGTAGAAAAGTCATAGGGGCAGATACGCAGTATTTT. This gives the protein CASRKVIGADTQYF.

The rearrangement uses TRBV27 and TRBJ1-4; unclear D gene. The V end lost 5 bases, the J end lost 8 bases, and 12 bases lay between the germline ends. Germline V gives CDR1 MNHEY, CDR2 SMNVEV (reference sequence). This CDR3 spans 13 amino acids. The CDR3 DNA reads TGTGCCAGCAGTCGGACCCGTGGCGAAAAACTGTTTTTT. Protein product: CASSRTRGEKLFF.

The chain employs TRBV4-3 and TRBJ2-7, with D possibly being TRBD1 (5 bases). The CDR3 is 15 amino acids. Germline CDR1 LGHNA, CDR2 YSLEER. Trimming shortened V by 1 base and J by 2 bases, and 12 bases separated the two germline ends. The CDR3: CASSQGQGVAYEQYF. The CDR3 DNA sequence: TGCGCCAGCAGCCAAGGGCAGGGTGTGGCCTACGAGCAGTACTTC.

The chain recombines TRBV28 with TRBJ2-7, with D perhaps given as TRBD1 or TRBD2 (6 bases each). The CDR3 runs to 19 residues. CDR1 is MDHEN and CDR2 is SYDVKM in the germline V gene. V lost 3 bases, J lost 4 bases, and 28 bases lay in between. This chain's CDR3 is CASSFVGGAGPSFEYEQYF. In nucleotides, the CDR3 is TGTGCCAGCAGTTTCGTGGGGGGCGCGGGACCTTCCTTTGAATACGAGCAGTACTTC.

J is TRBJ2-7 and V is TRBV5-1, with D perhaps TRBD1 (5 bases). Trimming took off 1 base at V and 5 bases at J, with 13 bases between the two ends. Germline CDR1 and CDR2: SGHRS and YFSETQ. This CDR3 region has 14 residues. The CDR3 protein is CASSLRGALDEQYF. The CDR3 DNA is TGCGCCAGCAGCTTGCGTGGGGCCTTGGACGAGCAGTACTTC.

This clone was counted only a few times. The rearrangement links TRBV13 to TRBJ2-5; 7 nucleotides line up with TRBD1. CDR1 and CDR2 (germline): PRHDT, FYEKMQ (reference sequence). Unmatched junction bases numbered 5, after V lost 5 bases and J lost 2 bases. The CDR3 length is 14 residues. The CDR3 protein is CASSPPGQQETQYF. As DNA, the CDR3 is TGTGCCAGCAGCCCGCCGGGACAGCAAGAGACCCAGTACTTC.